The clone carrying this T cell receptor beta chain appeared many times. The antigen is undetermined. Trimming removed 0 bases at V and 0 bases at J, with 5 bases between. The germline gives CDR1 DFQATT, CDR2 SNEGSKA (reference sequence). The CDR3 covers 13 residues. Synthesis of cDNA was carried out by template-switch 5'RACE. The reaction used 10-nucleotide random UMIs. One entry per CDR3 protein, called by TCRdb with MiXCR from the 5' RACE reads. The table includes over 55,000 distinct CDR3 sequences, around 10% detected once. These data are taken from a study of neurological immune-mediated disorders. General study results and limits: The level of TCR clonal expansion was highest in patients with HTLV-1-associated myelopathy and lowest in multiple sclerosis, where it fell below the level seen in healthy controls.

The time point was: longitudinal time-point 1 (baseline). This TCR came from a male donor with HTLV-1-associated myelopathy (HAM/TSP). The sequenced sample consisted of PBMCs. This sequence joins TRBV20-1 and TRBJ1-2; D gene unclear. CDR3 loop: CSAREATNYGYTF. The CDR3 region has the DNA TGCAGTGCTAGAGAGGCCACTAACTATGGCTACACCTTC.